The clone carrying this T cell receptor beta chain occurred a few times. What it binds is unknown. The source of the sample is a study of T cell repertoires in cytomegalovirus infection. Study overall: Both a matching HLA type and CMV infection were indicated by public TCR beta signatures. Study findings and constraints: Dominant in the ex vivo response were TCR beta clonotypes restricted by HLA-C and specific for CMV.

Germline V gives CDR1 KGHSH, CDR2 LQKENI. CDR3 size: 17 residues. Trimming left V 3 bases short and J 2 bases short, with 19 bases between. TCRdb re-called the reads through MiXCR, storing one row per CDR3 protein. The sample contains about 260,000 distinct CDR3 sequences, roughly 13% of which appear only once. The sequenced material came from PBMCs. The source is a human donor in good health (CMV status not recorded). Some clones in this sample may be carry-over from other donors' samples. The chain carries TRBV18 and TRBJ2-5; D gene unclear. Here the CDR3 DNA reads TGTGCCAGCTCACCGTCTGGGGTTCCCGTCCATCAAGAGACCCAGTACTTC. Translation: CASSPSGVPVHQETQYF.